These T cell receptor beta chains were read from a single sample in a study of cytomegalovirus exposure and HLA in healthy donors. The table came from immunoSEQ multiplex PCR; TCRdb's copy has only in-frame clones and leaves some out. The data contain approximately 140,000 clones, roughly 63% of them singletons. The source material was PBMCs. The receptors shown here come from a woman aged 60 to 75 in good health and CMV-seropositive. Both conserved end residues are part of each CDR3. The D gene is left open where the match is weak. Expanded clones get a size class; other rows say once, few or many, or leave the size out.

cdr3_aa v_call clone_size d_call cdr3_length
CASSLGDRFSVNTEAFF TRBV28 . TRBD1 17
CASSSGTSAADTQYF TRBV18 . TRBD2 15
CASSVGGANTEAFF TRBV9 . . 14
CASSPPGQGDYEQYF TRBV2 . TRBD1 15
CASSDSKRGGDEQFF TRBV25-1 few . 15
CASRTLAGGKSLRGQYF TRBV27 . TRBD2 17
CSAGLNYEQYF TRBV20-1 few . 11
CASSQAGGWDEQYF TRBV5-4 . TRBD2 14
CASSSGTALNTEAFF TRBV9 . TRBD1 15
CASSPGTTTGELFF TRBV7-9 . TRBD2 14
CASSFGRAGNEQFF TRBV7-2 . TRBD2 14
CASSRLAGSTDTQYF TRBV18 . TRBD2 15
CASSLSGRAADTQYF TRBV6-6 once TRBD2 15
CASSQDSGQLNTEAFF TRBV4-3 few . 16
CASSEGLAGHNEQFF TRBV5-1 . TRBD2 15
CASFRSITYNEQFF TRBV2 . . 14
CASSVAGGHRTGELFF TRBV28 . TRBD1 16
CASSYRASGTDTQYF TRBV6-5 . . 15
CASSISGRARDTQYF TRBV27 . TRBD2 15
CASRPRGLAGGNEQFF TRBV19 . TRBD2 16
CASSPGQGTNQPQHF TRBV18 . TRBD1 15
CASSIRQDSYEQYF TRBV2 . . 14